This TCR beta chain was sequenced in a study of response to subunit inactivated influenza vaccine (dated by TCRdb to 2017 to 2018). In terms of the full investigation: Deep quantitative T cell receptor repertoire profiling was used in the study to track responses to a trivalent subunit inactivated influenza vaccine. What the authors observed across the whole study: It was suggested by the authors that each seasonal influenza vaccination may recruit only a limited number of new T cells.

This clonotype was seen a few times. Its antigen specificity is not known. The sample holds no much larger clone one base away, and base qualities are not on file. Library method: RT-PCR. The sequencing machine was an Illumina HiSeq 2500. The public reads were reanalyzed by TCRdb: fastp trimming at Q25, MiXCR alignment, in-frame beta chains only. Entries are consolidated by CDR3 protein sequence, retaining the most common genes and DNA. This sample is represented by hundreds of thousands of distinct CDR3 sequences; 15% to 18% of them were singletons. Clones ranked in the top ten supply approximately 10% of the sample. V lost 0 bases and J lost 8 bases, and the count of bases not matched to a germline gene is 15. Looking up the germline V gene (reference sequence) yields CDR1 DFQATT and CDR2 SNEGSKA. The CDR3 has 18 amino acids, counting the end cysteine and phenylalanine. Only the CDR3 part of the read is kept: 54 bases, read in frame from the first base.

The sequence joins TRBV20-1 to TRBJ2-3; TRBD2 fits 12 bases in the junction. This clonotype was obtained from a man aged 45 to 65 who received an inactivated influenza vaccine. Donor details come from another sample of the same person, matched by shared clones. The sequenced sample was PBMCs from blood, obtained 11 to 12 days after vaccination. The DNA sequence reads TGCAGTGCTAGAGATGGGGGTTGGGCTAGCGGGGGGGCCGGTACGCAGTATTTT. This gives the protein CSARDGGWASGGAGTQYF.